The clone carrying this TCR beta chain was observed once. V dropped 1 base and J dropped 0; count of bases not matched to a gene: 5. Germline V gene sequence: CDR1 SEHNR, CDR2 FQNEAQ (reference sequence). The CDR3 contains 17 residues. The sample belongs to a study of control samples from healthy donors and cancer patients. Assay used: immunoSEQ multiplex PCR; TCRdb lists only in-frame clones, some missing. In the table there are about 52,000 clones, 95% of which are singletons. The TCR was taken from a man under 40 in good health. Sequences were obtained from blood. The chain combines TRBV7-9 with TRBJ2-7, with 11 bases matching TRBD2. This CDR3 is CASSLDLTSGSSYEQYF. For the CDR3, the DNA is TGTGCCAGCAGCTTAGACCTAACTAGCGGGAGCTCCTACGAGCAGTACTTC.